Shown below are 24 T cell receptor beta chains from a single sample sequenced in a study of blood T cell repertoires in COVID-19. The table came from immunoSEQ multiplex PCR; TCRdb's copy has only in-frame clones and leaves some out. The sample shows about 94,000 clones, about 74% of them seen only once. Material: peripheral blood. The source of these receptors is a man between 70 and 80 years old with COVID-19, enrolled during active disease.

This clone was seen a single time. The chain is built from TRBV3-1 (or the pseudogene TRBV3-2) and TRBJ1-5; D is unresolved. The germline V and J ends were trimmed by 2 bases and 5 bases, with 10 bases remaining between them. The length of the CDR3 is 14 residues. The V gene's germline CDR1 is LGHDT and CDR2 YNNKEL (reference sequence). The CDR3 sequence: CASSQSGSDQPQHF. CDR3 nucleotides: TGTGCCAGCAGCCAATCCGGGTCAGATCAGCCCCAGCATTTT.

The rearrangement joins TRBV4-3 to TRBJ2-7; D not certain. The CDR3 consists of 12 residues. Trimming stripped 0 bases from V and 7 bases from J, with 7 bases between. The germline gives CDR1 LGHNA, CDR2 YSLEER. In DNA, the CDR3 is TGCGCCAGCAGCCAAGATCGCAGGGAGCAGTACTTC. Protein product: CASSQDRREQYF.

The rearrangement links TRBV6-5 to TRBJ1-4; D may be TRBD1 (6 bases). Trimming removed 3 bases from V and 7 bases from J, with 18 bases in between. Germline V gene sequence: CDR1 MNHEY, CDR2 SVGAGI. CDR3 length: 16 amino acids. The CDR3: CASSYLQGLGSEKLFF. The CDR3 nucleotides are TGTGCCAGCAGTTATCTACAGGGCCTGGGGAGTGAAAAACTGTTTTTT.

This rearrangement joins TRBV6-5 to TRBJ1-2; 12 nucleotides align to TRBD1. V was pared by 4 bases and J by 7 bases, with 10 bases of the junction left unmatched. Germline loops: CDR1 MNHEY, CDR2 SVGAGI. The CDR3 has 16 amino acids. The CDR3 DNA is TGTGCCAGCAGTTCTACGCCGGGACAGGGGGCAGGTGGCTACACCTTC. This codes for CASSSTPGQGAGGYTF.

This sequence joins TRBV19 and TRBJ2-1; 9 bases are a match to TRBD2. CDR3 length equals 16 residues. Germline values: CDR1 LNHDA, CDR2 SQIVND (reference sequence). Trimming at V came to 1 base and at J to 4 bases, leaving 5 bases not matched to a gene. CDR3 nucleotide sequence: TGTGCCAGTAGTATAGCTCTAGCGGGACCTTACAATGAGCAGTTCTTC. This sequence encodes CASSIALAGPYNEQFF.

V gene TRBV5-1 combines with J gene TRBJ2-3, with 8 bases identical to TRBD2. Germline V gene lookup returns CDR1 SGHRS and CDR2 YFSETQ. The CDR3 has 13 residues. J gave up 4 bases and V 2 bases, and 0 bases lay outside the gene matches. The CDR3 loop reads CASSFGGADTQYF. Written as DNA, the CDR3 is TGCGCCAGCAGCTTCGGGGGGGCAGATACGCAGTATTTT.

The V gene is TRBV3-1 (or the pseudogene TRBV3-2), the J gene TRBJ1-1; 8 nucleotides line up with TRBD1. This CDR3 comprises 14 residues. The junction had 5 bases not matched to a gene; V was cut back by 6 bases and J by 2 bases. Germline lookup yields CDR1 LGHDT and CDR2 YNNKEL (reference sequence). DNA of the CDR3: TGTGCCAGCAGTCGGACAGGGCCCAACACTGAAGCTTTCTTT. Translated, it gives CASSRTGPNTEAFF.

V usage is TRBV11-2 and J usage is TRBJ1-2; 8 positions match TRBD1. J lost 4 bases, V lost 5 bases, and 3 bases had no gene match. CDR3 size: 13 residues. From germline, CDR1 is SGHAT and CDR2 FQNNGV. CDR3 sequence reads: CASSRDRSYGYTF. The DNA of the CDR3 is TGTGCCAGCAGCCGGGACAGGAGCTATGGCTACACCTTC.

This chain links TRBV10-3 with TRBJ1-6, with 10 bases identical to TRBD1. The CDR3 is 16 residues long. The V gene end was trimmed by 4 bases and the J gene end by 7 bases; junction bases not matched to a gene: 7. From germline, CDR1 is ENHRY and CDR2 SYGVKD. As DNA, the CDR3 is TGTGCCATCAGTGGACAGGGGGCCGTTACCAATTCACCCCTCCACTTT. Its protein is CAISGQGAVTNSPLHF.

This clone was recorded a few times. The same CDR3 also results from other DNA sequences found in this sample. The chain recombines TRBV5-4 with TRBJ1-2, with D uncertain. Per the germline V gene, CDR1 is SGHNT and CDR2 is YYREEE (reference sequence). V lost 1 base and J 1 base, leaving 5 bases between the germline ends. The CDR3 covers 13 residues. The CDR3 here is CASSLRGNYGYTF. The CDR3 bases are TGTGCCAGCAGCTTGCGGGGTAACTATGGCTACACCTTC.

The chain recombines TRBV29-1 with TRBJ1-2; tentatively, D is TRBD1 (5 bases). Germline CDR1 reads SQVTM; CDR2 reads ANQGSEA. The CDR3 consists of 12 residues. Between the trimmed V and J ends, which lost 1 base and 8 bases, there was a span of 11 bases. CDR3 in amino acids: CSVEGREGGYTF. Written as DNA, the CDR3 is TGCAGCGTTGAAGGCAGGGAAGGCGGCTACACCTTC. Together with reference TRBV29-1 and TRBJ1-2, the CDR3 gives the full variable domain: SAVISQKPSRDICQRGTSLTIQCQVDSQVTMMFWYRQQPGQSLTLIATANQGSEATYESGFVIDKFPISRPNLTFSTLTVSNMSPEDSSIYLCSVEGREGGYTFGSGTRLTVV.

The chain joins TRBV2 to TRBJ2-7; maybe TRBD1 (5 bases). With 3 bases removed from V and 2 bases from J, the gap between germline ends came to 14 bases. The CDR3 loop spans 15 amino acids. Per the germline V gene, CDR1 is SNHLY and CDR2 is FYNNEI. CDR3 residues: CASSESRQIAYEQYF. CDR3 DNA: TGTGCCAGCAGTGAGTCCAGACAGATTGCCTACGAGCAGTACTTC.

This chain joins TRBV3-1 (or the pseudogene TRBV3-2) and TRBJ2-7, with D tentatively TRBD1 (6 bases). Germline V gene sequence: CDR1 LGHDT, CDR2 YNNKEL (reference sequence). V was cut by 2 bases and J by 1 base, with 18 bases left in between. The CDR3 runs 17 residues. Written as DNA, the CDR3 is TGTGCCAGCAGCCAATACTCAAACAGGGCTCGGTCCTACGAGCAGTACTTC. Encoded protein: CASSQYSNRARSYEQYF.

The chain joins TRBV7-9 to TRBJ2-1; 11 bases align to TRBD2. Per the germline V gene, CDR1 is SEHNR and CDR2 is FQNEAQ (reference sequence). Losses at the gene ends were 5 bases for V and 4 bases for J; bases not matched to a gene: 10. The CDR3 is 17 amino acids. This chain's CDR3 is CASSHTPGLAVYNEQFF. The CDR3 DNA sequence: TGTGCCAGCAGCCACACTCCGGGACTAGCGGTATACAATGAGCAGTTCTTC.

The chain carries TRBV10-3 and TRBJ2-1, with D possibly being TRBD2 (7 bases). V lost 8 bases and J lost 8, with 22 bases in between. This CDR3 contains 15 residues. Germline V lookup: CDR1 ENHRY, CDR2 SYGVKD. The CDR3 reads CAISAGVGGGDEQFF. The CDR3 DNA reads TGTGCCATCTCTGCGGGAGTAGGGGGTGGGGATGAGCAGTTCTTC.

This sequence joins TRBV27 and TRBJ2-7; D possibly corresponds to TRBD1 (6 bases). The V end was cut by 2 bases, the J end by 4 bases, with 9 bases between. In germline, CDR1 is MNHEY, CDR2 SMNVEV (reference sequence). The CDR3 has 13 amino acids. For the CDR3, the DNA is TGTGCCAGCAGTTTACGACAGGAATACGAGCAGTACTTC. It is translated as CASSLRQEYEQYF.

J is TRBJ1-1 and V is TRBV30; a possible D gene is TRBD1 (5 bases). This CDR3 region has 15 residues. In germline, CDR1 is GTSNPN, CDR2 SVGIG (reference sequence). Trimming stripped 3 bases from V and 3 bases from J, with 17 bases between. DNA of the CDR3: TGTGCCTGGAGACCCCCGGGACTCGCGTACACTGAAGCTTTCTTT. Its translation is CAWRPPGLAYTEAFF.

The chain links TRBV27 to TRBJ2-7; 7 positions agree with TRBD2. Germline trimming cut 0 bases from V and 6 bases from J; bases unmatched to any gene: 8. The CDR3 contains 15 residues. Germline-derived CDR1 and CDR2 are MNHEY and SMNVEV (reference sequence). The CDR3 loop reads CASSLSTSVFGEQYF. CDR3 in DNA: TGTGCCAGCAGTTTATCTACTAGCGTTTTCGGCGAGCAGTACTTC.

This chain connects TRBV5-1 to TRBJ2-7; TRBD2 agrees at 14 bases. V trimming: 4 bases; J trimming: 3 bases; junction bases outside the gene matches: 6. Germline CDR1 reads SGHRS; CDR2 reads YFSETQ. The CDR3 is 16 amino acids. CDR3 sequence (DNA): TGCGCCAGCAGCGAAGGACTAGCGGGAGGCCGCTACGAGCAGTACTTC. This encodes CASSEGLAGGRYEQYF.

This rearrangement joins TRBV11-2 to TRBJ1-3; a weak D match, TRBD1 (6 bases). This CDR3 comprises 17 residues. Germline values: CDR1 SGHAT, CDR2 FQNNGV. V was trimmed by 5 bases and J by 8 bases, leaving 25 bases between them. CDR3 protein: CASSRLSQGPSWDTIYF. CDR3 DNA: TGTGCCAGCAGCCGACTCTCACAGGGCCCATCGTGGGACACCATATATTTT.

CDR3 nucleotides: TGTGCCAGCTCACCAATACAGGGAAACACCGGGGAGCTGTTTTTT. It specifies CASSPIQGNTGELFF. The rearrangement links TRBV18 to TRBJ2-2, with a weak D call TRBD1 (6 bases). V was clipped by 2 bases and J by 2 bases, with 9 bases between them. The CDR3 totals 15 residues. CDR1 and CDR2 from the germline V gene are KGHSH and LQKENI.

The chain couples TRBV2 to TRBJ1-3; possible D gene TRBD1, 6 bases. This CDR3 contains 14 residues. The V gene's germline CDR1 is SNHLY and CDR2 FYNNEI. Trimming took off 7 bases at V and 4 bases at J, with 14 bases between the two ends. This CDR3 is CASIWRGQGNTIYF. The DNA of the CDR3 is TGTGCCAGCATATGGCGGGGGCAAGGAAACACCATATATTTT.

V and J are TRBV19 and TRBJ1-5, with D possibly being TRBD1 (6 bases). Germline loops: CDR1 LNHDA, CDR2 SQIVND (reference sequence). This CDR3 region has 14 residues. Between the trimmed V and J ends, which lost 5 bases and 8 bases, there was a span of 16 bases. The CDR3 loop reads CASSARAGVEPQHF. The CDR3 region has the DNA TGTGCCAGTAGTGCTCGAGCAGGGGTGGAGCCCCAGCATTTT.

The rearrangement joins TRBV7-9 to TRBJ2-7; TRBD1 might be the D (5 bases). Germline loops: CDR1 SEHNR, CDR2 FQNEAQ (reference sequence). The length of the CDR3 is 12 residues. Between the trimmed V and J ends, which lost 8 bases and 7 bases, there was a span of 15 bases. CDR3 sequence: CASGVQVREQYF. The CDR3, as DNA: TGTGCCAGCGGCGTACAGGTGAGGGAGCAGTACTTC.